This record looks at one TCR beta chain sequence and its context. Its antigen is currently unknown. This sample was included in a study of T cell repertoires in cytomegalovirus infection. Study summary: HLA-C-restricted CMV epitopes, recently identified, and well-studied HLA-B-restricted ones were used by the study. Matching HLA type and CMV infection were both indicated by public TCR beta signatures. Study-level results: CMV-specific HLA-C-restricted TCR beta clonotypes dominated the ex vivo response. Cumulative frequency (of public TCR beta family members) identified carriers of CMV plus the relevant HLA.

The CDR3 runs 13 residues. Germline V gene data show CDR1 as MDHEN and CDR2 as SYDVKM. V shed 2 bases and J shed 0 bases, with 5 bases lying between them. TCRdb reprocessed the reads with MiXCR, giving one entry per CDR3 protein. There are roughly 68,000 distinct CDR3 sequences in the sample; around 20% occur only once, and 65% to 85% lies in the top ten. The source was CD8+ T cells from cultured PBMCs, collected from culture after CMV antigen stimulation. This TCR came from a human donor in good health (CMV status not recorded). Some clones in this sample may be carry-over from other donors' samples. The genes are TRBV28 and TRBJ2-7; D is undetermined. Here the CDR3 reads CASSLGPSYEQYF. The CDR3 DNA sequence: TGTGCCAGCAGTTTAGGGCCCTCCTACGAGCAGTACTTC.